This T cell receptor (beta chain) was identified in a study of regulatory T cells in long-lasting Graves disease. In building TCR beta libraries, iRepertoire HTBI primers were used together with Arm-PCR of CDR3 regions. TCRdb reanalysed the multiplex PCR reads using MiXCR and keeps one entry per CDR3 protein. This sample has hundreds of thousands of distinct CDR3 sequences; about 13% occur once, and the top ten carry roughly a tenth. The table lists this clonotype with many counts. The antigen remains undetermined. Regarding the study as a whole: Rather than thyroid tissue, only peripheral blood underwent study.

The CDR3 contains 17 residues. V lost 2 bases to trimming and J lost 5 bases; unmatched junction nucleotides: 10. CDR1 is SGHTA, CDR2 FQGNSA, per germline. As for time point: newly diagnosed GD, antithyroid drugs for less than 3 months. RNA isolated from PBMCs was used to make the TCR library. Another study also made use of these data, one on T cells in Graves' hyperthyroidism and ophthalmopathy.

The material sequenced was peripheral blood mononuclear cells (PBMCs), taken at new diagnosis, from a patient treated with antithyroid drugs. The genes are TRBV7-2 and TRBJ2-1; 9 nucleotides match TRBD2. The receptor's source is a man aged 25 to 45 with Graves disease. Here the CDR3 reads CASSLTPRLAENNEQFF. The CDR3 nucleotides are TGTGCCAGCAGCTTAACCCCCCGACTAGCGGAAAACAATGAGCAGTTCTTC. Using reference TRBV7-2 and TRBJ2-1 for the parts outside the CDR3, the full variable domain is GAGVSQSPSNKVTEKGKDVELRCDPISGHTALYWYRQSLGQGLEFLIYFQGNSAPDKSGLPSDRFSAERTGGSVSTLTIQRTQQEDSAVYLCASSLTPRLAENNEQFFGPGTRLTVL.